The present entry profiles one T cell receptor beta chain with its context. CDR3 length: 15 residues. CDR1 and CDR2 from the germline V gene are SGHVS and FNYEAQ. The V segment lost 1 base and the J segment 3 bases; nucleotides outside the gene matches: 5. These data are taken from a study of blood T cell repertoires in COVID-19. The repertoire was sequenced with immunoSEQ multiplex PCR; TCRdb's copy has only in-frame clones and lacks some. In the table there are 150,000 to 200,000 clones, 85% to 95% of which are singletons. The receptor was isolated from an older woman with COVID-19, enrolled during active disease. The sequenced material came from peripheral blood. The genes are TRBV7-6 and TRBJ1-1; 7 bases are a match to TRBD1. The CDR3: CASSLEDREDTEAFF. CDR3 DNA sequence: TGTGCCAGCAGCTTAGAAGACAGGGAAGACACTGAAGCTTTCTTT. The full variable domain, with the rest looked up from reference TRBV7-6 and TRBJ1-1, is GAGVSQSPRYKVTKRGQDVALRCDPISGHVSLYWYRQALGQGPEFLTYFNYEAQQDKSGLPNDRFSAERPEGSISTLTIQRTEQRDSAMYRCASSLEDREDTEAFFGQGTRLTVV.